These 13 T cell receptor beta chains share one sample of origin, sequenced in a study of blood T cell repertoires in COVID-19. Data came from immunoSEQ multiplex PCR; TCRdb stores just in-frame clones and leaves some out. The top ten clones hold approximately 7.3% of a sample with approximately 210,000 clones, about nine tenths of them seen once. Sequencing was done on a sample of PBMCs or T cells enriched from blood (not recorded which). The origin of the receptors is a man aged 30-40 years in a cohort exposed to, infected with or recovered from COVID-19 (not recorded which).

CDR3 protein: CASRLPSWDRVLGEQYF. CDR3 nucleotides: TGTGCAAGTCGCTTACCCTCCTGGGACAGGGTCTTGGGCGAGCAGTACTTC. J is TRBJ2-7 and V is TRBV12-2; the table's D call TRBD1 went unverified against the DNA. TRBV12-2 is deemed a pseudogene. This CDR3 comprises 17 residues.

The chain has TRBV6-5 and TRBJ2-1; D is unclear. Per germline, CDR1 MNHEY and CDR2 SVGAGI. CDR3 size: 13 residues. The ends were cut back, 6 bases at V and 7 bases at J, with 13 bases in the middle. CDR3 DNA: TGTGCCAGCAGCCGCATGACGGGTAATGAGCAGTTCTTC. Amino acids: CASSRMTGNEQFF.

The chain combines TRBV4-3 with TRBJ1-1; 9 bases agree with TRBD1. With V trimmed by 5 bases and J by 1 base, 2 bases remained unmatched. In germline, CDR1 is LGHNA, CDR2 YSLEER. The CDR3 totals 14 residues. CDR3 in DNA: TGCGCCAGCAGCAGACAGGGGGGGAACACTGAAGCTTTCTTT. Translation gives CASSRQGGNTEAFF.

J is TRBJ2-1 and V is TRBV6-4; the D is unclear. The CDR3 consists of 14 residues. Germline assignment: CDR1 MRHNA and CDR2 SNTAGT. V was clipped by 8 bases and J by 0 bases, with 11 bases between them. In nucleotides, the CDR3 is TGTGCCAGCCGAACTCGGAGCTCCTACAATGAGCAGTTCTTC. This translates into CASRTRSSYNEQFF.

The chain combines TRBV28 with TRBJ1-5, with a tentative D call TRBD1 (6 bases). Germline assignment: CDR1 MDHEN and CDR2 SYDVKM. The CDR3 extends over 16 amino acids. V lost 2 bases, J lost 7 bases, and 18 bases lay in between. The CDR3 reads CASSLGIGRGRQPQHF. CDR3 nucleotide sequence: TGTGCCAGCAGTTTAGGGATAGGGAGGGGGAGGCAGCCCCAGCATTTT.

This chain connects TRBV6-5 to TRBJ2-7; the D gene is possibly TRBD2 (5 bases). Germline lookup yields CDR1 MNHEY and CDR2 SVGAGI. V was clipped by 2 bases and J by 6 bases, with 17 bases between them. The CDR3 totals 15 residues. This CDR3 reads CASSYSFGNSLEQYF. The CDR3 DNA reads TGTGCCAGCAGTTACAGCTTCGGGAACAGCCTCGAGCAGTACTTC.

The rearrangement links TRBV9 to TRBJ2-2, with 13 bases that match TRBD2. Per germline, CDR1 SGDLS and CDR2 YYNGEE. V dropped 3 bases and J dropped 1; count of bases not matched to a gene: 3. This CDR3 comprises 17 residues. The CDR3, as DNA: TGTGCCAGCAGCGACCGACTAGCGGGAGGGAACACCGGGGAGCTGTTTTTT. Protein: CASSDRLAGGNTGELFF.

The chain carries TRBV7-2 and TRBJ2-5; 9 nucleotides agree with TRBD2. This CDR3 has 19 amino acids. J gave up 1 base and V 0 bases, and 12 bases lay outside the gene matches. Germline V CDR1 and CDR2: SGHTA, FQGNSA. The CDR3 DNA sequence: TGTGCCAGCAGCTTAGCCCTTTCCCGACTAGCGGAGGCCCAAGAGACCCAGTACTTC. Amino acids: CASSLALSRLAEAQETQYF.

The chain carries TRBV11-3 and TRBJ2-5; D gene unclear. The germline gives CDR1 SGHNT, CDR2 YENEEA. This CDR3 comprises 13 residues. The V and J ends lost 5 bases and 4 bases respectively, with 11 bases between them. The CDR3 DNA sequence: TGTGCCAGCAGCCCCGGATCGGGAGAGACCCAGTACTTC. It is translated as CASSPGSGETQYF.

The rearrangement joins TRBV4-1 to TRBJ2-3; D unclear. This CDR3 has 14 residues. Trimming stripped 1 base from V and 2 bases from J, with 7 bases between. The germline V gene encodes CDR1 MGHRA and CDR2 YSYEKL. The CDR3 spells CASSQGQNTDTQYF. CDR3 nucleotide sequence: TGCGCCAGCAGCCAAGGCCAGAACACAGATACGCAGTATTTT.

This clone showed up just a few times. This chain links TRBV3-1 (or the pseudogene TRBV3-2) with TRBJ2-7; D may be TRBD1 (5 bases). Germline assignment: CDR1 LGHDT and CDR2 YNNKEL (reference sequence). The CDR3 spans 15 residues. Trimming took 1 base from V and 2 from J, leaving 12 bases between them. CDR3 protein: CASSQGSQGTYEQYF. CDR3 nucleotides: TGTGCCAGCAGCCAAGGCTCGCAGGGTACCTACGAGCAGTACTTC.

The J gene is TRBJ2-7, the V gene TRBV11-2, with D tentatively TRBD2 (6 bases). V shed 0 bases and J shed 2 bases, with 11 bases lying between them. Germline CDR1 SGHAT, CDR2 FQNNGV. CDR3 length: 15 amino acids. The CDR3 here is CASSLEGGNAYEQYF. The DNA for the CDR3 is TGTGCCAGCAGCTTAGAGGGGGGAAATGCCTACGAGCAGTACTTC.

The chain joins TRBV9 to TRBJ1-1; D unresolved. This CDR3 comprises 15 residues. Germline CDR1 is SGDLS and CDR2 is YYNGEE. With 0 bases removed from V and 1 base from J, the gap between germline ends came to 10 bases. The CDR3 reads CASSVDHGRNTEAFF. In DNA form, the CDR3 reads TGTGCCAGCAGCGTAGATCACGGGAGGAACACTGAAGCTTTCTTT.